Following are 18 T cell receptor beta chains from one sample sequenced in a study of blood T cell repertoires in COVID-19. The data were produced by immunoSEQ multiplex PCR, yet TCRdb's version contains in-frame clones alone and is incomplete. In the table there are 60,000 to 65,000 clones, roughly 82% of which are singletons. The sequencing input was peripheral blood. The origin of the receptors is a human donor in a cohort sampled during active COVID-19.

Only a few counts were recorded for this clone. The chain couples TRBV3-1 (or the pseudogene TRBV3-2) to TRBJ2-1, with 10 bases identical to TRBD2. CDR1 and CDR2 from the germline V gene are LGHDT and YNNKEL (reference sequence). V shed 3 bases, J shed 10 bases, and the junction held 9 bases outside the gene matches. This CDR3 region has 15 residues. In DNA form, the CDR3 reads TGTGCCAGCAGCCAGCAAGCGGGGGGGCCTTGGGAGCAGTTCTTC. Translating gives CASSQQAGGPWEQFF.

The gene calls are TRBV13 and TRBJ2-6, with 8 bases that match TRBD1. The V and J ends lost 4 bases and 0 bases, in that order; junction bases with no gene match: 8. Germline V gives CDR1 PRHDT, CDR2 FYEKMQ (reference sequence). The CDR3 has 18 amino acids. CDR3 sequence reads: CASSSQDRALSGANVLTF. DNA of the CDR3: TGTGCCAGCAGCTCTCAGGACAGGGCCCTCTCTGGGGCCAACGTCCTGACTTTC. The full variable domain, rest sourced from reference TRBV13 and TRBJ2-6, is AAGVIQSPRHLIKEKRETATLKCYPIPRHDTVYWYQQGPGQDPQFLISFYEKMQSDKGSIPDRFSAQQFSDYHSELNMSSLELGDSALYFCASSSQDRALSGANVLTFGAGSRLTVL.

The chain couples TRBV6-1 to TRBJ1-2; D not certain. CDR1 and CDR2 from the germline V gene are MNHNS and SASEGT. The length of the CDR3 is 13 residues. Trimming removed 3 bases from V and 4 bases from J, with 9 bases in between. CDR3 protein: CASSDLPPYGYTF. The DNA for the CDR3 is TGTGCCAGCAGTGATCTCCCTCCCTATGGCTACACCTTC.

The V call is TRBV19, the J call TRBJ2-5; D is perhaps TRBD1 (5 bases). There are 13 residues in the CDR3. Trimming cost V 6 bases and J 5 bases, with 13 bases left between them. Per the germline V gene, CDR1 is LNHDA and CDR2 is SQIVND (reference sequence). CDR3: CASRRVAGETQYF. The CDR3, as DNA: TGTGCCAGTAGGCGAGTGGCAGGGGAGACCCAGTACTTC.

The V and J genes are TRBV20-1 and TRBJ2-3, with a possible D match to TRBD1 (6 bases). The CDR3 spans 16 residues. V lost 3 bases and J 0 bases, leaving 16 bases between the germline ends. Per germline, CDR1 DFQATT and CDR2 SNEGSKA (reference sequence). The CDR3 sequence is CSASFRTETSTDTQYF. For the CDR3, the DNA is TGCAGTGCTAGTTTTCGGACAGAGACGAGCACAGATACGCAGTATTTT.

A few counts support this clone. The CDR3 nucleotides read TGCGCCAGCAGCCAAGAGCCGGGACAGGGAGGAATGAACACTGAAGCTTTCTTT. Its translation is CASSQEPGQGGMNTEAFF. This sequence joins TRBV4-1 and TRBJ1-1; 9 positions agree with TRBD1. The germline V gene has CDR1 MGHRA and CDR2 YSYEKL. Trimming took 0 bases from V and 0 from J; bases not matched to a gene: 8. CDR3 length: 18 residues.

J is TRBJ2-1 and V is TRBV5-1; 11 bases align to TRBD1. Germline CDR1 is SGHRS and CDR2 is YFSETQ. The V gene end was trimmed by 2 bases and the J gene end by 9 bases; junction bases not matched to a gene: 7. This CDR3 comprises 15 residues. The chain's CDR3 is CASSLSPGTGGEQFF. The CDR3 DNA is TGCGCCAGCAGCTTAAGTCCCGGGACAGGGGGTGAGCAGTTCTTC.

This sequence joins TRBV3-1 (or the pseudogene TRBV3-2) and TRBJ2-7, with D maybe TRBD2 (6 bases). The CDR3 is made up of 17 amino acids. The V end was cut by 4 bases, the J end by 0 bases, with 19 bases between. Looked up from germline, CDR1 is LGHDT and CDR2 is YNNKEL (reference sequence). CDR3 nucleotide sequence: TGTGCCAGCAGCCCGAGCGGTGCAGGGAGGTTCTCCTACGAGCAGTACTTC. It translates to CASSPSGAGRFSYEQYF.

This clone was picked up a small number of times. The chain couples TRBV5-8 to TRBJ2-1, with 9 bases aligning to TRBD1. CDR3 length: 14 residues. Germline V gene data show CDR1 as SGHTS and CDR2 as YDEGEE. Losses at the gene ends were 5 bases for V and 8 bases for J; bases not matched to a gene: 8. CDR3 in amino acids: CASRKPGQGYEQFF. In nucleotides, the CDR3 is TGTGCCAGCAGAAAACCGGGACAGGGTTATGAGCAGTTCTTC.

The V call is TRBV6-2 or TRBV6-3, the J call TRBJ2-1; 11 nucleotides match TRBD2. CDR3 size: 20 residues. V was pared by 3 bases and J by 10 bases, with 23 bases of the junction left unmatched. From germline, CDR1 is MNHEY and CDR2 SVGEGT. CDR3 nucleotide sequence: TGTGCCAGCAGTTATATTCTCAGGGGACAGGGTACTAGCGGGGGTCGGGAGCAGTTCTTC. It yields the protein CASSYILRGQGTSGGREQFF.

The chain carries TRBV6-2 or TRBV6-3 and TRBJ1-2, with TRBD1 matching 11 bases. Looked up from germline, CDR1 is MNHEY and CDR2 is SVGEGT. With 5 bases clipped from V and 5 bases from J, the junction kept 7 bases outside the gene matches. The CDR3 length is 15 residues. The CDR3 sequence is CASSARTGGAYGYTF. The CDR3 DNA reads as TGTGCCAGCAGTGCCAGGACAGGGGGCGCGTATGGCTACACCTTC.

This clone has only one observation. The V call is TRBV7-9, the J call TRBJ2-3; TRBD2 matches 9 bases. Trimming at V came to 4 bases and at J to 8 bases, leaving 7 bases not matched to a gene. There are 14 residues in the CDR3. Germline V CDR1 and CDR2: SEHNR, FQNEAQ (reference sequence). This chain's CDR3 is CASSSSAGGGTQYF. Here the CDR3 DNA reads TGTGCCAGCAGCTCCTCAGCGGGGGGTGGTACGCAGTATTTT.

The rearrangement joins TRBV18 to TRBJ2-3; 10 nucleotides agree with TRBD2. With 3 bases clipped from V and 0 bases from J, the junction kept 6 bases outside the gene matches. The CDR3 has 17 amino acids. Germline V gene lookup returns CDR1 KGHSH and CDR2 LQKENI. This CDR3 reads CASSPAGTSVSTDTQYF. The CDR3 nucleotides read TGTGCCAGCTCACCGGCCGGGACTAGCGTTAGCACAGATACGCAGTATTTT. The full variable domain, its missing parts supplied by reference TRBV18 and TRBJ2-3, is NAGVMQNPRHLVRRRGQEARLRCSPMKGHSHVYWYRQLPEEGLKFMVYLQKENIIDESGMPKERFSAEFPKEGPSILRIQQVVRGDSAAYFCASSPAGTSVSTDTQYFGPGTRLTVL.

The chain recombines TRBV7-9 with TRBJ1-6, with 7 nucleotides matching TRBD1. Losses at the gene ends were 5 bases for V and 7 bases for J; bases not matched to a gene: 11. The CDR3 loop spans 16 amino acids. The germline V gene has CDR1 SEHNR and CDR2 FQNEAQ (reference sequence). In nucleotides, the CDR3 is TGTGCCAGCAGCCGAGGGGGCAGGGCCATCAATTCACCCCTCCACTTT. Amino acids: CASSRGGRAINSPLHF.

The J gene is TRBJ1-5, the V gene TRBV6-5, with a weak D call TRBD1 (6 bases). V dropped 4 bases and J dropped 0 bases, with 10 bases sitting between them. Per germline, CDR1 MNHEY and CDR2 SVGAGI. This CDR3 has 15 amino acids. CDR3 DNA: TGTGCCAGCAGTTCTACAGGGTATAGCAATCAGCCCCAGCATTTT. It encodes CASSSTGYSNQPQHF.

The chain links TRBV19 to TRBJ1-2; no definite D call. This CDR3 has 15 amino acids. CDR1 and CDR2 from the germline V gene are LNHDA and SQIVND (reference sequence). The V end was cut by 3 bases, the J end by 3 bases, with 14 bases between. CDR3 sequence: CASSIGFGRDYGYTF. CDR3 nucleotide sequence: TGTGCCAGTAGTATCGGGTTCGGGCGGGACTATGGCTACACCTTC.

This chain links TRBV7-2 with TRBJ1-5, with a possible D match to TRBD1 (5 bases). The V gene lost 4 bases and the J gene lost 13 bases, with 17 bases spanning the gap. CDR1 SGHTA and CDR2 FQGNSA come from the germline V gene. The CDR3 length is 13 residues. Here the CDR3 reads CASSSRIQDQQHF. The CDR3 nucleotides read TGTGCCAGCAGCTCCCGAATACAGGACCAACAGCATTTT.

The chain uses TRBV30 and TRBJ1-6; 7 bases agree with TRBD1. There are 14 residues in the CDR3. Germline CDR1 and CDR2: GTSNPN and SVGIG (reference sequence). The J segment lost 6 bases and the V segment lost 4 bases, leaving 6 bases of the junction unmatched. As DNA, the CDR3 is TGTGCCTGGACTCCCGACAGGGCTAATTCACCCCTCCACTTT. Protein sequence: CAWTPDRANSPLHF.